Below, 30 T cell receptor beta chains from the same sample are listed, as sequenced in a study of T cells expressing NK-cell markers. TCRdb re-called the 5' RACE reads; one entry per CDR3 protein, DNA not given. The table lists about 390,000 distinct CDR3 sequences. The sequenced sample was blood T cells: a sorted CD56 or NKG2C T cell subset, CD4+ or CD8+ T cells, or bulk PBMC T cells (not recorded which). The receptor set was obtained from a woman between 45 and 60 years old in good health.

The V and J genes are TRBV11-2 and TRBJ2-4; TCRdb's assignment of TRBD1 cannot be checked, as there is no DNA. There are 17 residues in the CDR3. The germline V gene encodes CDR1 SGHAT and CDR2 FQNNGV. Here the CDR3 reads CASSLAPGAASKNIQYF.

V gene TRBV4-1 combines with J gene TRBJ2-1; the D call from TCRdb, TRBD2, cannot be confirmed without DNA. CDR3 length: 17 amino acids. The germline V gene encodes CDR1 MGHRA and CDR2 YSYEKL. The CDR3 spells CASSNGLAGGLSNEQFF.

The gene calls are TRBV5-1 and TRBJ1-4. CDR3 length: 16 amino acids. The germline V gene has CDR1 SGHRS and CDR2 YFSETQ. This CDR3 reads CASSLVAGLTNEKLFF.

The genes are TRBV9 and TRBJ1-1. The germline V gene encodes CDR1 SGDLS and CDR2 YYNGEE. The CDR3 sequence is 14 residues long. CDR3 residues: CASSDPSARTEAFF.

The J gene is TRBJ1-1, the V gene TRBV29-1; the TCRdb D gene call, TRBD1, has no DNA to confirm it. Germline V gene lookup returns CDR1 SQVTM and CDR2 ANQGSEA. This CDR3 region has 13 residues. The CDR3 loop reads CSAQGTVNTEAFF.

The chain has TRBV5-1 and TRBJ2-2. Germline V gives CDR1 SGHRS, CDR2 YFSETQ. There are 15 residues in the CDR3. The CDR3 is CASSLGDVNTGELFF.

This chain joins TRBV10-3 and TRBJ2-7; TCRdb calls TRBD2, which cannot be checked without DNA. Per the germline V gene, CDR1 is ENHRY and CDR2 is SYGVKD. The CDR3 runs to 14 residues. CDR3 loop: CAISPGLATYEQYF.

The chain joins TRBV11-2 to TRBJ2-5; TCRdb's assignment of TRBD1 cannot be checked, as there is no DNA. CDR1 is SGHAT, CDR2 FQNNGV, per germline. CDR3 length: 16 residues. The CDR3 reads CASSLGRKGTSETQYF.

The chain uses TRBV12-3 or TRBV12-4 and TRBJ1-1. The CDR3 consists of 13 residues. The CDR3 sequence is CASSLTTAGEAFF.

This rearrangement joins TRBV10-2 to TRBJ2-1. Germline V gene lookup returns CDR1 WSHSY and CDR2 SAAADI. The CDR3 is 14 amino acids. The CDR3 reads CASLEANTYNEQFF.

This chain joins TRBV28 and TRBJ2-5; the TCRdb D gene call, TRBD1, has no DNA to confirm it. This CDR3 contains 16 residues. Germline V gene data show CDR1 as MDHEN and CDR2 as SYDVKM. The CDR3 protein is CASSSVGDWNEWTQYF.

This rearrangement joins TRBV24-1 to TRBJ2-2; the D call from TCRdb, TRBD1, cannot be confirmed without DNA. The CDR3 sequence is 15 residues long. Germline CDR1 KGHDR, CDR2 SFDVKD. CDR3 residues: CATRETGANTGELFF.

The V gene is TRBV6-5, the J gene TRBJ2-1; TCRdb designates TRBD2, a call that cannot be tested without DNA. The CDR3 is 15 residues long. Germline-derived CDR1 and CDR2 are MNHEY and SVGAGI. CDR3 loop: CASRKAASSYNEQFF.

V is TRBV5-5 and J is TRBJ2-2; TCRdb's D gene call, TRBD1, goes unchecked for lack of DNA. The CDR3 runs to 15 residues. Germline V gives CDR1 SGHKS, CDR2 YYEKEE (reference sequence). CDR3: CASSPAWGGTGELFF. Using reference TRBV5-5 and TRBJ2-2 for the parts outside the CDR3, the full variable domain is DAGVTQSPTHLIKTRGQQVTLRCSPISGHKSVSWYQQVLGQGPQFIFQYYEKEERGRGNFPDRFSARQFPNYSSELNVNALLLGDSALYLCASSPAWGGTGELFFGEGSRLTVL.

The chain carries TRBV29-1 and TRBJ2-1. Per the germline V gene, CDR1 is SQVTM and CDR2 is ANQGSEA. The CDR3 contains 11 residues. The CDR3 is CSALGDNEQFF.

The chain combines TRBV29-1 with TRBJ2-3; TCRdb's D gene call, TRBD2, goes unchecked for lack of DNA. The CDR3 sequence is 14 residues long. Germline assignment: CDR1 SQVTM and CDR2 ANQGSEA. The CDR3 sequence is CSAGLSASTDTQYF.

The chain couples TRBV7-2 to TRBJ2-1. Germline loops: CDR1 SGHTA, CDR2 FQGNSA. There are 13 residues in the CDR3. CDR3 residues: CASSFNEYNEQFF.

The chain employs TRBV20-1 and TRBJ1-4; TCRdb selects TRBD1, and the lack of DNA leaves this call unchecked. Germline V gives CDR1 DFQATT, CDR2 SNEGSKA (reference sequence). The CDR3 extends over 13 amino acids. This CDR3 is CSAEDRSGEKLFF.

The rearrangement joins TRBV30 to TRBJ2-1; the TCRdb call, TRBD2, lacks DNA for checking. Germline assignment: CDR1 GTSNPN and CDR2 SVGIG (reference sequence). The CDR3 is made up of 14 amino acids. The CDR3 loop is CAWKVAGDWNEQFF.

V is TRBV14 and J is TRBJ1-6; absent DNA, TCRdb's TRBD1 call cannot be checked. The CDR3 extends over 16 amino acids. Germline V gene lookup returns CDR1 SGHDN and CDR2 FVKESK. The CDR3 is CASSQVAGTQESPLHF.

The V call is TRBV12-3 or TRBV12-4, the J call TRBJ1-4. The CDR3 length is 15 residues. The CDR3 protein is CASSFGWRVNEKLFF.

The rearrangement joins TRBV12-3 or TRBV12-4 to TRBJ2-2; the D call from TCRdb, TRBD1, cannot be confirmed without DNA. The CDR3 consists of 18 residues. The CDR3 here is CASSLGRGLLLPTGELFF.

V usage is TRBV5-6 and J usage is TRBJ2-1; TCRdb names TRBD1, which stays unverified in the absence of DNA. The CDR3 spans 16 residues. The germline CDR1 and CDR2 sequences are SGHDT and YYEEEE. CDR3 in amino acids: CASSLEGGTAYNEQFF.

The chain has TRBV21-1 and TRBJ2-1; TCRdb gives TRBD2 as the D gene, but with no DNA this cannot be confirmed. TRBV21-1 is reported as a pseudogene. The CDR3 is made up of 15 amino acids. The CDR3 is CASRLSGSSYNEQFF.

The chain recombines TRBV12-3 or TRBV12-4 with TRBJ1-2; the TRBD1 assignment by TCRdb is unverifiable without DNA. This CDR3 spans 12 amino acids. CDR3 residues: CASTDRQYGYTF.

The chain couples TRBV19 to TRBJ1-1. The CDR3 contains 14 residues. Germline CDR1 reads LNHDA; CDR2 reads SQIVND (reference sequence). The CDR3 reads CASSAGRLNTEAFF.

This chain uses TRBV27 with TRBJ2-1; the D call of TRBD1 rests on TCRdb alone, since no DNA is present to check it. Germline CDR1 MNHEY, CDR2 SMNVEV (reference sequence). The CDR3 is made up of 13 amino acids. The CDR3 here is CASSFRGGGEQFF.

The gene calls are TRBV10-2 and TRBJ1-5. CDR1 is WSHSY and CDR2 is SAAADI in the germline V gene. CDR3 length: 15 amino acids. CDR3 protein: CASSTDSYSNQPQHF.

CDR3 sequence reads: CASSHIQETQYF. This rearrangement joins TRBV4-1 to TRBJ2-5. CDR1 and CDR2 (germline): MGHRA, YSYEKL. This CDR3 contains 12 residues.

The chain couples TRBV7-7 to TRBJ2-1; TCRdb's D call of TRBD1 is untestable without DNA. This CDR3 has 15 amino acids. Germline V CDR1 and CDR2: SSHAT, FNYEAQ (reference sequence). This CDR3 is CASSPARGTYNEQFF.